This record looks at one T cell receptor beta chain sequence and its context. Profiling relied on immunoSEQ multiplex PCR, and the TCRdb table lists in-frame clones only, not all of them. This sample has tens of thousands of clones, with 88% found just once. The CDR3 has 19 residues. Germline values: CDR1 SEHNR, CDR2 FQNEAQ (reference sequence). Trimming pared 2 bases from V and 1 base from J, leaving 18 bases between. This sample is drawn from a study of blood T cell repertoires in COVID-19. The sequencing input was peripheral blood. The chain recombines TRBV7-9 with TRBJ2-6, with a weak D call TRBD1 (5 bases). The sequence was collected from a woman of 80 years or more with active COVID-19. The chain's CDR3 is CASSLTRQWVKSGANVLTF. CDR3 DNA sequence: TGTGCCAGCAGCTTAACCCGACAGTGGGTTAAGTCTGGGGCCAACGTCCTGACTTTC.